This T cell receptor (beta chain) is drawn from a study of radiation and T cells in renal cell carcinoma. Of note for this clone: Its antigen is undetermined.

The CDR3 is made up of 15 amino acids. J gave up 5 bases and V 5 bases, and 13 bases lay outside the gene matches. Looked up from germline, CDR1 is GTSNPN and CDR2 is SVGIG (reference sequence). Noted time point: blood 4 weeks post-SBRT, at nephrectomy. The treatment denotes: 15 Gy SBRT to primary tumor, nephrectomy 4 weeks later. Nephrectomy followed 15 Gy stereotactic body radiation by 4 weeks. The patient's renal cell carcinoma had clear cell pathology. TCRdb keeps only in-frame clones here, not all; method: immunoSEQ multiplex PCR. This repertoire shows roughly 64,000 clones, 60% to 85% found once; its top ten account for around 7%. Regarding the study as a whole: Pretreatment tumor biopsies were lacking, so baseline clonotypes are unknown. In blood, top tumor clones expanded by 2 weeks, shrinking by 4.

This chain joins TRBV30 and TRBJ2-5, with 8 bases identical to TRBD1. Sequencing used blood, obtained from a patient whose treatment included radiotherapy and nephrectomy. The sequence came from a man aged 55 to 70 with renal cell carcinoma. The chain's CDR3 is CAWDLGQAARETQYF. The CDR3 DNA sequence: TGTGCCTGGGATTTGGGACAGGCGGCCCGTGAGACCCAGTACTTC.